This is a list of T cell receptor beta chains from one sample in a study of Graves' ophthalmopathy and Graves' hyperthyroidism. In TCRdb, the multiplex PCR reads were re-called with MiXCR into one record per CDR3 protein. The sample holds 600,000 to 650,000 distinct CDR3 sequences, about a fifth seen once. Sequencing was carried out using peripheral blood. The receptors come from a woman between 18 and 29 years old with stable Graves' hyperthyroidism. Some clones in this sample may be carry-over from other donors' samples. Both conserved end residues are part of each CDR3. D genes are given only for firm matches. Where a row states a size, it is once, few, many or the class of an expanded clone; other rows omit it.

CATSRDHDASSYEQYF	TGTGCCACCAGCAGAGATCACGACGCGAGCTCCTACGAGCAGTACTTC	TRBJ2-7	NA	TRBV15	many
CSVQGANSYEQYF	TGCAGCGTACAGGGGGCGAATTCCTACGAGCAGTACTTC	TRBJ2-7	TRBD1	TRBV29-1	NA
CASNQRGNYGYTF	TGTGCCAGCAACCAGAGGGGCAACTATGGCTACACCTTC	TRBJ1-2	NA	TRBV12-3/TRBV12-4	many
CAWTKGGRTGPLDTQYF	TGTGCCTGGACCAAGGGCGGCAGGACAGGGCCCCTTGATACGCAGTATTTT	TRBJ2-3	TRBD1	TRBV30	NA
CATSPPPLDSYGAKNIQYF	TGTGCCACCAGCCCTCCCCCCCTAGACAGCTATGGGGCCAAAAACATTCAGTACTTC	TRBJ2-4	NA	TRBV15	many
CASSLPSGQNTEAFF	TGTGCCAGCAGCTTACCCTCGGGTCAGAACACTGAAGCTTTCTTT	TRBJ1-1	NA	TRBV13	few
CASGTISGTGELFF	TGCGCCAGCGGGACTATCTCGGGTACCGGGGAGCTGTTTTTT	TRBJ2-2	TRBD2	TRBV5-1	NA
CASSYSRGTDTQYF	TGTGCCAGCAGTTACTCGAGGGGCACAGATACGCAGTATTTT	TRBJ2-3	NA	TRBV6-2/TRBV6-3	NA
CASSHRETQETQYF	TGTGCCAGCAGTCACCGCGAGACCCAAGAGACCCAGTACTTC	TRBJ2-5	NA	TRBV6-2/TRBV6-3	NA
CSAKDRGNYNSPLHF	TGCAGTGCTAAAGACAGGGGCAACTATAATTCACCCCTCCACTTT	TRBJ1-6	TRBD1	TRBV20-1	once
CASRAPRWGQPQHF	TGTGCCAGCAGAGCCCCCCGGTGGGGGCAGCCCCAGCATTTT	TRBJ1-5	NA	TRBV2	many
CASREGVSGNTIYF	TGTGCCAGCAGGGAGGGGGTCTCTGGAAACACCATATATTTT	TRBJ1-3	NA	TRBV6-1	many
CASRNNYGYTF	TGTGCCAGCAGGAACAACTATGGCTACACCTTC	TRBJ1-2	NA	TRBV6-1	many
CASSAQGAPINSPLHF	TGTGCCAGCAGCGCACAGGGGGCTCCTATTAATTCACCCCTCCACTTT	TRBJ1-6	TRBD1	TRBV3-1	many
CASKFWAENYGYTF	TGTGCCAGCAAGTTCTGGGCTGAAAACTATGGCTACACCTTC	TRBJ1-2	NA	TRBV2	many
CAISGQGMTYEQYF	TGTGCCATCAGTGGACAGGGAATGACCTACGAGCAGTACTTC	TRBJ2-7	TRBD1	TRBV10-3	NA
CASRPTQGGNQPQHF	TGTGCCAGCAGACCCACACAGGGCGGCAATCAGCCCCAGCATTTT	TRBJ1-5	NA	TRBV12-3/TRBV12-4	NA
CASSPGTGRVYEQYF	TGCGCCAGCAGCCCGGGGACAGGGCGCGTCTACGAGCAGTACTTC	TRBJ2-7	TRBD1	TRBV4-1	few
CASSGWGGEVGETQYF	TGTGCCAGCAGTGGGTGGGGGGGAGAAGTGGGGGAGACCCAGTACTTC	TRBJ2-5	TRBD2	TRBV6-1	many
CASSLVQGGLEQYF	TGTGCCAGCAGTTTGGTCCAGGGAGGGCTTGAGCAGTACTTC	TRBJ2-7	TRBD2	TRBV27	many
CASMVGGPKNIQYF	TGTGCCAGCATGGTAGGAGGGCCCAAAAACATTCAGTACTTC	TRBJ2-4	NA	TRBV28	few
CSARDARTSYEQYF	TGCAGTGCTAGAGATGCGAGGACCTCCTACGAGCAGTACTTC	TRBJ2-7	NA	TRBV20-1	NA
CASSLRGGQPQHF	TGTGCCAGCAGTTTAAGGGGGGGGCAGCCCCAGCATTTT	TRBJ1-5	NA	TRBV12-3/TRBV12-4	many
CASSLQGEMSGYTF	TGTGCCAGCAGTTTACAGGGGGAGATGAGTGGCTACACCTTC	TRBJ1-2	TRBD1	TRBV12-3/TRBV12-4	NA
CASSPRTPTTGELFF	TGTGCCAGCAGCCCTCGGACTCCTACCACCGGGGAGCTGTTTTTT	TRBJ2-2	NA	TRBV7-6	NA
CASSEQGQLLTQYF	TGTGCCAGCAGTGAACAGGGACAACTCCTGACCCAGTACTTC	TRBJ2-5	NA	TRBV6-1	many
CASTTTGTSVYEQYF	TGTGCCAGCACAACCACCGGGACTAGCGTCTACGAGCAGTACTTC	TRBJ2-7	TRBD2	TRBV28	many
CASRVAGGTGETQYF	TGTGCCAGCAGAGTAGCGGGAGGTACAGGAGAGACCCAGTACTTC	TRBJ2-5	TRBD2	TRBV27	many
CASSRVWGTGETQYF	TGCGCCAGCAGCCGAGTTTGGGGCACGGGAGAGACCCAGTACTTC	TRBJ2-5	NA	TRBV5-1	many
CASSYSSSGTGGYTF	TGTGCCAGCAGTTACTCGAGTTCCGGCACGGGCGGCTACACCTTC	TRBJ1-2	NA	TRBV6-5	many
CASSQDRGSPYEQYF	TGCGCCAGCAGCCAAGATCGTGGTAGCCCCTACGAGCAGTACTTC	TRBJ2-7	NA	TRBV4-1	many